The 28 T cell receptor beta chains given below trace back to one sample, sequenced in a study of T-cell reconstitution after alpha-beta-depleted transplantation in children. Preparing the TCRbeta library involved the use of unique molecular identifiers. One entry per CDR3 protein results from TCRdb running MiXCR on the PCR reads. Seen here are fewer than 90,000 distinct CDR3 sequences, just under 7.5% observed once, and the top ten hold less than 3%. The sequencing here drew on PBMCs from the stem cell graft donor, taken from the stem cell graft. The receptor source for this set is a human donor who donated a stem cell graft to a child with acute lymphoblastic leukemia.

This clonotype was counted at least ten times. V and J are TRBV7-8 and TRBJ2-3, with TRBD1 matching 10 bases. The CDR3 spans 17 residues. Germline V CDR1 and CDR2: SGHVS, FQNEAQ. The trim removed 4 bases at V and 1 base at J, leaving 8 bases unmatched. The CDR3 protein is CASSSTEDRGRTDTQYF. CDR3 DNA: TGTGCCAGCAGCTCTACCGAAGACAGGGGGCGCACAGATACGCAGTATTTT.

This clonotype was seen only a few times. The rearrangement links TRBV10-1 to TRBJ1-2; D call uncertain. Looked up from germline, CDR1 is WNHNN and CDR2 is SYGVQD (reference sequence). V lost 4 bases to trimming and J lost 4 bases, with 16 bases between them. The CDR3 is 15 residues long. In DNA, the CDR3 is TGCGCCAGCAGTGTCGGAAACGGATGGTTCTATGGCTACACCTTC. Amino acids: CASSVGNGWFYGYTF.

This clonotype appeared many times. CDR3 DNA: TGTGCCAGCAGTTCCGGACAGGGCTTTAACACCGGGGAGCTGTTTTTT. Encoded protein: CASSSGQGFNTGELFF. V and J are TRBV12-3 or TRBV12-4 and TRBJ2-2, with 8 bases identical to TRBD1. Trimming took 4 bases from V and 2 from J; bases not matched to a gene: 6. There are 16 residues in the CDR3.

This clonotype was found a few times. The CDR3 is CASSLLTQPQHF. CDR3 bases: TGTGCCAGCAGTCTTCTAACCCAGCCCCAGCATTTT. This sequence joins TRBV28 and TRBJ1-5; D call uncertain. From germline, CDR1 is MDHEN and CDR2 SYDVKM. The CDR3 contains 12 residues. V was cut by 5 bases and J by 7 bases, with 9 bases left in between.

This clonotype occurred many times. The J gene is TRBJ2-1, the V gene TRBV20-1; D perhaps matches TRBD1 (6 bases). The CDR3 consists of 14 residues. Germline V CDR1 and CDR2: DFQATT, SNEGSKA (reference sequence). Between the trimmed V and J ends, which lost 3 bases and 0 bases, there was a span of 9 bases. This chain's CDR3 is CSASRGTSYNEQFF. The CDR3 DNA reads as TGCAGTGCTAGTAGGGGGACCTCCTACAATGAGCAGTTCTTC.

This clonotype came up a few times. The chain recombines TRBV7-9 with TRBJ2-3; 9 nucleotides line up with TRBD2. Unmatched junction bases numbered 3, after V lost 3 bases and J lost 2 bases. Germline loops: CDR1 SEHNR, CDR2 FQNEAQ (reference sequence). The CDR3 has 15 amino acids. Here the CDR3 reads CASSFQRGVTDTQYF. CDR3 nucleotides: TGTGCCAGCAGCTTTCAGCGGGGGGTCACAGATACGCAGTATTTT.

The CDR3 sequence is CSARDRRLAGYEQYF. CDR3 in DNA: TGCAGTGCTAGAGATCGGCGACTAGCCGGTTACGAGCAGTACTTC. The chain has TRBV20-1 and TRBJ2-7; 7 positions agree with TRBD2. The CDR3 loop spans 15 amino acids. Germline V gene lookup returns CDR1 DFQATT and CDR2 SNEGSKA (reference sequence). V lost 0 bases and J lost 4; bases outside the gene matches: 9.

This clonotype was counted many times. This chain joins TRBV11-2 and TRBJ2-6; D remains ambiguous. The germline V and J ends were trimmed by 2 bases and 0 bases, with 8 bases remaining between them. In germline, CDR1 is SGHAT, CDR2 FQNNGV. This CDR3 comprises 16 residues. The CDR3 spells CASSLSVNSGANVLTF. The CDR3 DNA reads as TGTGCCAGCAGCTTATCAGTGAACTCTGGGGCCAACGTCCTGACTTTC.

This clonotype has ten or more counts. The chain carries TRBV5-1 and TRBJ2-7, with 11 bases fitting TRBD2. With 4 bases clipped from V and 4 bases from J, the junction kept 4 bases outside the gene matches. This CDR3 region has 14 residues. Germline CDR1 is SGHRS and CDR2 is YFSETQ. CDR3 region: CASSPGLAAYEQYF. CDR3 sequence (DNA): TGCGCCAGCAGCCCGGGACTAGCGGCATACGAGCAGTACTTC.

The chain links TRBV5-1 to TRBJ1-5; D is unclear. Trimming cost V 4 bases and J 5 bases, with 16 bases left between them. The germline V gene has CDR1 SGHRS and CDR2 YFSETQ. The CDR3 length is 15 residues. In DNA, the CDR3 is TGCGCCAGCAGCGAGGTACCGGGGTTGGATCAGCCCCAGCATTTT. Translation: CASSEVPGLDQPQHF.

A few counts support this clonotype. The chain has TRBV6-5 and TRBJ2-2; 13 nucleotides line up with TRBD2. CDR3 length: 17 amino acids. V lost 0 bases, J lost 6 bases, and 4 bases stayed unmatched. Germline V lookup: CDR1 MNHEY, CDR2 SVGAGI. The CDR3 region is CASSYSTSGRASGELFF. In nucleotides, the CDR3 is TGTGCCAGCAGTTACTCTACTAGCGGGAGGGCCTCCGGGGAGCTGTTTTTT.

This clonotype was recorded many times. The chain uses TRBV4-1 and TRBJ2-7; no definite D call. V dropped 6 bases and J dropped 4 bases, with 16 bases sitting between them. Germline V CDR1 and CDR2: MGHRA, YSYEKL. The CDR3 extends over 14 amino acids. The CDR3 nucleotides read TGCGCCAGCAGTCCAGTCCCGGGCCCTTACGAGCAGTACTTC. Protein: CASSPVPGPYEQYF.

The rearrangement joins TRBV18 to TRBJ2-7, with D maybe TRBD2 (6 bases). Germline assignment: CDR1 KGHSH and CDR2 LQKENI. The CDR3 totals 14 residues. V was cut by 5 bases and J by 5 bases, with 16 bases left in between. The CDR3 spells CASSSRGREDEQYF. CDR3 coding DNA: TGTGCCAGCTCATCCCGGGGCAGGGAGGACGAGCAGTACTTC.

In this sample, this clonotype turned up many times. CDR3 amino acids: CASSIGQGEETQYF. DNA of the CDR3: TGTGCCAGTAGTATTGGGCAGGGCGAGGAGACCCAGTACTTC. V gene TRBV19 combines with J gene TRBJ2-5; D perhaps matches TRBD1 (5 bases). The length of the CDR3 is 14 residues. With 3 bases removed from V and 5 bases from J, the gap between germline ends came to 13 bases. Looked up from germline, CDR1 is LNHDA and CDR2 is SQIVND (reference sequence).

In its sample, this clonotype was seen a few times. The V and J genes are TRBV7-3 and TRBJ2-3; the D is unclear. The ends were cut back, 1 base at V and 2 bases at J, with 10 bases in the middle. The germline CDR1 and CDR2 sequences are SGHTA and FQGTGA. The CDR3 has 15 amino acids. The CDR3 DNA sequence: TGTGCCAGCAGCTTAAATTCGGGCCCCACAGATACGCAGTATTTT. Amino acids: CASSLNSGPTDTQYF.

CDR3 sequence reads: CASSQTDAKNIQYF. As DNA, the CDR3 is TGTGCCAGCAGCCAGACAGATGCCAAAAACATTCAGTACTTC. The chain couples TRBV3-1 to TRBJ2-4, with a possible D match to TRBD1 (5 bases). The V end was cut by 3 bases, the J end by 1 base, with 7 bases between. Germline V lookup: CDR1 LGHDT, CDR2 YNNKEL (reference sequence). CDR3 length: 14 amino acids.

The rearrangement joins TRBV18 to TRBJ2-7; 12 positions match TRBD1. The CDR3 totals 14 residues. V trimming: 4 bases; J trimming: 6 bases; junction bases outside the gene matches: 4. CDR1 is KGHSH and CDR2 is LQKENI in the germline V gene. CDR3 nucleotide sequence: TGTGCCAGCTCACTCCCGGGACAGGGGGCCGAGCAGTACTTC. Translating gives CASSLPGQGAEQYF.

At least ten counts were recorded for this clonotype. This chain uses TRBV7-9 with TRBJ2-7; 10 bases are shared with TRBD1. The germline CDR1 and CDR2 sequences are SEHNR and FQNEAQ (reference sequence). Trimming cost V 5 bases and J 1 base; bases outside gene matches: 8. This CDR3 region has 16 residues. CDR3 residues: CASSIAPGQGSYEQYF. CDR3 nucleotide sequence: TGTGCCAGCAGCATTGCCCCGGGACAGGGGTCCTACGAGCAGTACTTC.

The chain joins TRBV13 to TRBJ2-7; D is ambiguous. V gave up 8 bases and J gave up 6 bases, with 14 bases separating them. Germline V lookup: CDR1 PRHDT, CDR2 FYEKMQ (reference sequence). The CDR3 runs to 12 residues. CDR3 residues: CASLKAHREQYF. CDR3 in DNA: TGTGCCAGCCTAAAGGCTCATCGCGAGCAGTACTTC. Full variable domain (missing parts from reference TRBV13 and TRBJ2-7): AAGVIQSPRHLIKEKRETATLKCYPIPRHDTVYWYQQGPGQDPQFLISFYEKMQSDKGSIPDRFSAQQFSDYHSELNMSSLELGDSALYFCASLKAHREQYFGPGTRLTVT.

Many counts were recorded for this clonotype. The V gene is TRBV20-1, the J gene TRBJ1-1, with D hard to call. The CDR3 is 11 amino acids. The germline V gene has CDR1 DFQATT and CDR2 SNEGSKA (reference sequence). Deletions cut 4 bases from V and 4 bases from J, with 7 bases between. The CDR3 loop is CSAIRSTEAFF. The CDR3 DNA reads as TGCAGTGCTATTCGGAGCACTGAAGCTTTCTTT.

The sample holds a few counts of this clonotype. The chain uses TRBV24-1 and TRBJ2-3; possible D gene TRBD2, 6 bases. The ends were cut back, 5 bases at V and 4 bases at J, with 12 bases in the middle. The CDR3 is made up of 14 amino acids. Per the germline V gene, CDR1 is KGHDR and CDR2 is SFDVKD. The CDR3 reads CATSGAGWSDTQYF. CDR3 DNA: TGTGCCACCAGTGGGGCGGGATGGTCAGATACGCAGTATTTT.

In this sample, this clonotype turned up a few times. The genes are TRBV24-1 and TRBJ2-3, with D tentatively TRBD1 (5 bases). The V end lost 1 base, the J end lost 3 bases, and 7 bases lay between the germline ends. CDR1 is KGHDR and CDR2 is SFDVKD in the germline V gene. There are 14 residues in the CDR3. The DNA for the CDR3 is TGTGCCACCAGTGATTTTGCAGGGACAGATACGCAGTATTTT. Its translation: CATSDFAGTDTQYF.

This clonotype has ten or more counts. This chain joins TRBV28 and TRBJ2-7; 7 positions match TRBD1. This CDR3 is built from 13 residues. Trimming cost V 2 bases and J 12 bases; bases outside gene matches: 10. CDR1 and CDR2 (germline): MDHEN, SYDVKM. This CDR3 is CASSLEGTTGWYF. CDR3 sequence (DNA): TGTGCCAGCAGTTTAGAGGGGACGACAGGGTGGTACTTC.

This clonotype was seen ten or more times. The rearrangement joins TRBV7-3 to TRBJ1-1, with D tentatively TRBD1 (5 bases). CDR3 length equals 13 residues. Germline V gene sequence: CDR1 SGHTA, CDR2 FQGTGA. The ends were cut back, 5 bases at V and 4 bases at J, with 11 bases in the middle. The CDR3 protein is CASSTGALTEAFF. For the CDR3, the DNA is TGTGCCAGCAGCACCGGGGCCCTCACTGAAGCTTTCTTT.

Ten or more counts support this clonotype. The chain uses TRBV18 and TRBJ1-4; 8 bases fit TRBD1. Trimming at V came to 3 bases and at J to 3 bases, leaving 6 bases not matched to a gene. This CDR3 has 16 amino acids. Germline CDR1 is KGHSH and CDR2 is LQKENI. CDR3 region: CASSPSRQGSNEKLFF. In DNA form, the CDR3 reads TGTGCCAGCTCACCTTCTCGACAGGGGTCTAATGAAAAACTGTTTTTT.

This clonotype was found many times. In DNA form, the CDR3 reads TGTGCCAGCAGCTTCATTCCCGGGAACACTGAAGCTTTCTTT. Residues: CASSFIPGNTEAFF. The chain carries TRBV7-8 and TRBJ1-1; D gene unclear. The CDR3 extends over 14 amino acids. Germline CDR1 and CDR2: SGHVS and FQNEAQ. V shed 3 bases and J shed 1 base, with 9 bases lying between them.

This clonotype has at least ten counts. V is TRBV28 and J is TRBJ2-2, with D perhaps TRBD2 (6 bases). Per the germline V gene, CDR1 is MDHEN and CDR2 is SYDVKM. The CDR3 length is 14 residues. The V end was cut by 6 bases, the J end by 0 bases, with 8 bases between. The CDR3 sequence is CASSGTANTGELFF. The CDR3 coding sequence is TGTGCCAGCAGCGGGACTGCGAACACCGGGGAGCTGTTTTTT.

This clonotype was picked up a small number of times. CDR3 amino acids: CASSQVPGRTQYF. As DNA, the CDR3 is TGTGCCAGCAGCCAAGTACCCGGGAGGACGCAGTATTTT. The J gene is TRBJ2-3, the V gene TRBV14; TRBD2 matches 7 bases. Germline CDR1 SGHDN, CDR2 FVKESK. This CDR3 comprises 13 residues. V gave up 1 base and J gave up 9 bases; unmatched junction bases: 4.